This T cell receptor (beta chain) was captured by sequencing in a study of shared clonotypes between healthy human individuals (dated by TCRdb to about 2020). At the level of the whole study: Three men and a couple of women, aged 18 to 49 years, made up the cohort. For each donor, CD4 naive and CD4 memory were each run on three plates, CD8 naive on two plates, and CD8 memory on one plate. To estimate repertoire size and how much clonotype sharing occurs between individuals, the study deeply sequenced the blood TCR repertoires of five healthy adults. Libraries were prepared and TCR repertoires were sequenced by different laboratories using diverse techniques, in order to increase sequencing depth and limit assay-specific biases. Per donor, leukapheresis produced somewhere between about 0.94 and 10 billion PBMCs.

General study outcomes and caveats: Pairwise subsampling led to the expectation that sequencing depth would affect the degree of clonotype sharing among donors. The genetic and exposure-history diversity represented was limited by the small number of donors. Sampling was restricted to blood, and TCR repertoires in tissues likely differ from the TCR repertoires found in blood. Naive subsets generally had larger estimated clonotype richness than memory subsets did. Incomplete sequencing was indicated by rarefaction of sorted-subset datasets, despite the large sequencing depth. Approximately 5% of naive CD4, around 3.5% of naive CD8, 2.3% of memory CD4, and over 0.35% of memory CD8 clonotypes were shared across several donors. Compared with non-shared clonotypes, the clonotypes found in all four sorted-subset donors had higher generation probabilities.

TCR CDR3 regions were amplified from genomic DNA by multiplex PCR using the deep immunoSEQ assay. Genomic DNA extracted from each cell subset was distributed evenly over all wells of several immunoSEQ 96-well plates, and each plate served as one replicate. For sorted subsets, roughly 200 ng of genomic DNA, equivalent to 30,000 or so T cell genomes, went into each replicate PCR. Purified libraries were quantified with a Qubit 3.0 fluorometer, sized on a Bioanalyzer 2100, and re-quantified with the KAPA Library Quantification kit. Every immunoSEQ 96-well plate was sequenced on a separate single-read 150-cycle Illumina NextSeq 550 flow cell. In the paper's pipeline: Because the immunoSEQ output included only junctional sequences and no quality scores, the filtering could not be the same as the filtering used for full-length reads. Sequences were annotated with PyIR, a Python wrapper for IgBLAST v1.9, and V/J genes and CDR3 were assigned using IMGT germline references. Reads with weak V/J assignments (E-value above 1e-6), missing CDR3, stop codons, out-of-frame junctions, or ambiguous translated residues were removed. V3J clonotypes were defined as sequences sharing an identical inferred V gene, J gene, and CDR3 amino acid sequence. Percentage overlap between repertoires was calculated by dividing the number of shared unique clonotypes by the size of the smaller repertoire. Repertoire richness was assessed with RTK rarefaction, the Chao1 estimator, and Recon v2.1 estimates of unobserved clonotypes. Generation probabilities for all TCRbeta clonotypes obtained by the gDNA method from a handful of donors were computed using OLGA. TCRdb mirrors the immuneACCESS table, restricted to in-frame sequences. Some clones are absent from its copies; in checked studies, under half trace to an unresolved V gene, and the reason for the others is unknown. V and J calls and clone size come straight from that table; D and trimming were deduced from the DNA. The sample data list some 2,500,000 clones, and 92% of these were observed just once. The top ten clones comprise approximately 0.39% of the sample.

The donors were healthy, HIV-negative adults with no recently reported acute infections or vaccinations. Every donor was a Caucasian adult residing in Nashville, Tennessee, USA. Magnetic negative selection was used to enrich CD4+ T cells, after which naive cells were positively selected on CD45RA and the negative fraction became the memory subset. After blood collection by leukapheresis, PBMCs were isolated using Ficoll-Histopaque density gradient centrifugation and then cryopreserved in the vapor phase of liquid nitrogen. Purity and quantity of every magnetically sorted T cell population were checked by analytical flow cytometry. Genomic DNA was isolated from every sorted fraction and measured by UV absorbance on a Nanodrop 2000c. The CDR3 holds 13 amino acids from the cysteine to the phenylalanine. The only DNA kept is the CDR3, 39 bases in frame from the first base. Between the V and J ends, shortened by 3 bases and 0 bases respectively, the junction contains 4 bases. Reading the germline V gene gives CDR1 SGHRS and CDR2 YFSETQ.

On this clone itself: Its target antigen remains unknown. Base qualities are not at hand, and no much larger clone is one base apart.

Material: naive CD4+ T cells from PBMCs. The cell subset or site label for this specimen denotes: CD45RA+ positively selected. The clonotype was recovered from a young man in good health. Some clones in this sample may be carry-over from other donors' samples. The V gene is TRBV5-1 and the J gene is TRBJ1-3, with no confidently assigned D gene. The bases read TGCGCCAGCAGCTGGTACTCTGGAAACACCATATATTTT. This codes for CASSWYSGNTIYF.